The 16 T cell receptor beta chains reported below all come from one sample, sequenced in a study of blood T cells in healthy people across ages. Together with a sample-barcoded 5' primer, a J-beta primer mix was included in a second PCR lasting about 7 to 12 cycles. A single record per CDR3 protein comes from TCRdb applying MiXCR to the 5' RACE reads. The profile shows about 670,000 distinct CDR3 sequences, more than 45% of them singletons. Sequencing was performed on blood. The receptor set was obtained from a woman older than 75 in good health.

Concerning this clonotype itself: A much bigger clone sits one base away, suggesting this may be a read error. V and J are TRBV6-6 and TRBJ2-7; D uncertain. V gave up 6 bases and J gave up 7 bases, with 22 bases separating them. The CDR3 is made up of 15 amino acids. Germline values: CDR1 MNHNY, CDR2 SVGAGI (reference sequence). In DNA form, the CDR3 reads TGTGCCAGCAGGCCCCCGGGCTTTCCTTACAATGAGCAGTACTTC. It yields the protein CASRPPGFPYNEQYF.

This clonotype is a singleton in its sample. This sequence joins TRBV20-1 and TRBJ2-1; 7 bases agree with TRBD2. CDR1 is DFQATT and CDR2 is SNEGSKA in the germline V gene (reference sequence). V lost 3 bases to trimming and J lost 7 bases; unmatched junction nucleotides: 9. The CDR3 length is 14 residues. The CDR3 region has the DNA TGCAGTGCTAGGCGGGGGAACAGCCCAAATGAGCAGTTCTTC. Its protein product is CSARRGNSPNEQFF.

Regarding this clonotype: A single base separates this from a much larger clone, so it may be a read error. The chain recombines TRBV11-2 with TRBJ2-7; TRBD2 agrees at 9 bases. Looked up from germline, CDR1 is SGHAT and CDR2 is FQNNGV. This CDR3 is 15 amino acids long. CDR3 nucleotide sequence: TGTGTCAGCAGCGGTAGCGGGAGCCTCTCCTACGAGCAGTACTTC. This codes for CVSSGSGSLSYEQYF. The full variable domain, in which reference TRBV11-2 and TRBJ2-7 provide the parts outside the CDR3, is EAGVAQSPRYKIIEKRQSVAFWCNPISGHATLYWYQQILGQGPKLLIQFQNNGVVDDSQLPKDRFSAERLKGVDSTLKIQPAKLEDSAVYLCVSSGSGSLSYEQYFGPGTRLTVT.

Here the CDR3 reads CAISESGGRDHIQYF. CDR3 DNA: TGTGCCATCAGTGAGTCTGGGGGCAGGGACCACATTCAGTACTTC. The rearrangement uses TRBV10-3 and TRBJ2-7; D may be TRBD1 (6 bases). The J call may be incorrect, as the DNA end agrees better with TRBJ2-4. Looked up from germline, CDR1 is ENHRY and CDR2 is SYGVKD. The CDR3 extends over 15 amino acids.

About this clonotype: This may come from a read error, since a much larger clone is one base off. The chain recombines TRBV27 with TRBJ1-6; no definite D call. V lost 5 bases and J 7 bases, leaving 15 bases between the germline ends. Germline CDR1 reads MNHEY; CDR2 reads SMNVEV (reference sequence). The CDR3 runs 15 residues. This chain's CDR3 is CASSREQLPNSPLHF. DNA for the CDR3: TGTGCCAGCAGTCGTGAACAGTTACCCAATTCACCCCTCCACTTT.

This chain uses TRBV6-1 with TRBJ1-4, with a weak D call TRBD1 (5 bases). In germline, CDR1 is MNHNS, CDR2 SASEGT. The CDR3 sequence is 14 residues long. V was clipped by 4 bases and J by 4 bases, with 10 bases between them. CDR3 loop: CASSGETDNEKLFF. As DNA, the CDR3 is TGTGCCAGCAGTGGAGAGACAGATAATGAAAAACTGTTTTTT.

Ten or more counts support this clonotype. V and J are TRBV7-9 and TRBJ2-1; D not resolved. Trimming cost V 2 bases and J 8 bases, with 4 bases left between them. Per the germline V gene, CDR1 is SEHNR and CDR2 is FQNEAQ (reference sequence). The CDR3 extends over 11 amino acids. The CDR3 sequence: CASSLIHEQFF. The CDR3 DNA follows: TGTGCCAGCAGCTTAATCCATGAGCAGTTCTTC.

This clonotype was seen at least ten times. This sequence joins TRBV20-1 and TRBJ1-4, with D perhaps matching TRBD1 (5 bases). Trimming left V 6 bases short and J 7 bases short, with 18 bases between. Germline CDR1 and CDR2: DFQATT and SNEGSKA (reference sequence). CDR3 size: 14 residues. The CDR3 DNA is TGCAGTGCGCGGGGGGGGGTTCCGATTGAAAAACTGTTTTTT. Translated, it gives CSARGGVPIEKLFF.

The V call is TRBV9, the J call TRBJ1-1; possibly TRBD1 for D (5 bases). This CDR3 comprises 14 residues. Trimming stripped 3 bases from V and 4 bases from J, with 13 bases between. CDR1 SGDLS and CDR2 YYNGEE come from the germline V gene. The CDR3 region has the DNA TGTGCCAGCAGCGCCCCCGGCGGGGCCACTGAAGCTTTCTTT. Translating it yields CASSAPGGATEAFF.

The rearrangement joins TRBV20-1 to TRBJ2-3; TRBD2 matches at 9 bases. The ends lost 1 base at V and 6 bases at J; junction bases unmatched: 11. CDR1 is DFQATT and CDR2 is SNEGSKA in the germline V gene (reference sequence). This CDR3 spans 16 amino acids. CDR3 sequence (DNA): TGCAGTGCTAGAGCCGGCGGGGGGGCCTCGTGGGATACGCAGTATTTT. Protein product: CSARAGGGASWDTQYF.

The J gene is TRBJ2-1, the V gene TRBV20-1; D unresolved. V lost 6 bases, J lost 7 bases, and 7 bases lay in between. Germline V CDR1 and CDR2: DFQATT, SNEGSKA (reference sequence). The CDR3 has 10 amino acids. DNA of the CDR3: TGCAGTGCCCTCAGAAATGAGCAGTTCTTC. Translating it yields CSALRNEQFF.

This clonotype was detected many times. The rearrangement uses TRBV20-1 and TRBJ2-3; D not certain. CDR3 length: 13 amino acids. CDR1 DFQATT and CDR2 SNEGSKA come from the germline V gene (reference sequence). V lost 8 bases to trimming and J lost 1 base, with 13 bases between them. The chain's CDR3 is CSSSVHGTDTQYF. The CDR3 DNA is TGCAGTTCCAGCGTTCACGGCACAGATACGCAGTATTTT.

CDR3 in amino acids: CASSPTRQGWAYEQYF. CDR3 nucleotides: TGTGCCAGCAGCCCCACAAGACAGGGGTGGGCCTACGAGCAGTACTTC. The chain uses TRBV11-2 and TRBJ2-7; 8 bases map to TRBD1. Per germline, CDR1 SGHAT and CDR2 FQNNGV. The CDR3 is 16 residues long. Trimming cost V 5 bases and J 2 bases; bases outside gene matches: 11.

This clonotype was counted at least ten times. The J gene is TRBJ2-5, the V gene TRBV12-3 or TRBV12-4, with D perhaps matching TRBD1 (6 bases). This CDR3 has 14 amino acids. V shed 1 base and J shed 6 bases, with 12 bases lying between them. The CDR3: CASSLVRGFQTQYF. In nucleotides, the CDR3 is TGTGCCAGCAGTTTAGTAAGGGGGTTTCAGACCCAGTACTTC.

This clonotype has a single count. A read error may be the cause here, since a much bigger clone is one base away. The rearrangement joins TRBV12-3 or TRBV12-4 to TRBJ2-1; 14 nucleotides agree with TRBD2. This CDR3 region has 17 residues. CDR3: CASRGTSGGPSYNERFF. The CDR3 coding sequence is TGTGCCAGCAGGGGGACTAGCGGGGGACCTTCCTACAATGAGCGGTTCTTC.

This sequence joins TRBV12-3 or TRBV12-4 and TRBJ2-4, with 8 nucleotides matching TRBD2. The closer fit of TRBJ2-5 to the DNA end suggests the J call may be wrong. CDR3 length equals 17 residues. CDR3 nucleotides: TGTGCCAGCAGCCTGTCCCCGGGACTAGGGAGCCAAGAGACCCAGTACTTC. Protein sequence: CASSLSPGLGSQETQYF.